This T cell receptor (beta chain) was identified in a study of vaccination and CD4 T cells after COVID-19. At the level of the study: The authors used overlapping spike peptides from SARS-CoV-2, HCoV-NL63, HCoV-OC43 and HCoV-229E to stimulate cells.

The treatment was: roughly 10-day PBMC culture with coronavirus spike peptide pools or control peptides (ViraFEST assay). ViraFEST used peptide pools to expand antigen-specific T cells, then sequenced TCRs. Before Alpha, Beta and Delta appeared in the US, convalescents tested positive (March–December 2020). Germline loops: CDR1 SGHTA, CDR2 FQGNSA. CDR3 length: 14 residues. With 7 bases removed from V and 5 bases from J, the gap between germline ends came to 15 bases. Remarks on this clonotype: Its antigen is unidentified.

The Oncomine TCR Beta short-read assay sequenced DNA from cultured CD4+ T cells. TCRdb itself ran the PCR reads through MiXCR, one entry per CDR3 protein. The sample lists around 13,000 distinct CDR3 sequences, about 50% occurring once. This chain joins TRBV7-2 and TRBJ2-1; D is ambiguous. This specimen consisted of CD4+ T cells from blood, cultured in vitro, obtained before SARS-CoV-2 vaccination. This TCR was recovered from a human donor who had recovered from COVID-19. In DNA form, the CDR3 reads TGTGCCAGCAACTCAGAGCCGGGCGACAATGAGCAGTTCTTC. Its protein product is CASNSEPGDNEQFF. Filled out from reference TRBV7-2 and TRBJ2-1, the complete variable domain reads GAGVSQSPSNKVTEKGKDVELRCDPISGHTALYWYRQSLGQGLEFLIYFQGNSAPDKSGLPSDRFSAERTGGSVSTLTIQRTQQEDSAVYLCASNSEPGDNEQFFGPGTRLTVL.